The subject of this entry is one T cell receptor (beta chain). Source study methods: Reference gene primer amplification gave estimated nucleated cell counts. Sequencing was performed with immunoSEQ multiplex PCR; in TCRdb, only in-frame clones are kept and a portion is missing. The V and J calls and clone size were taken over from that table, and D and trimming were inferred from the DNA. The data show over 150,000 clones, under 85% seen once. Seattle patients were enrolled while actively infected and followed longitudinally. The record originates from a study of blood T cell repertoires in COVID-19. On the study more broadly: From the United States, Italy and Spain came samples of acute and convalescent COVID-19. PBMCs, B-cell-depleted T cells, or T cells provided the cDNA or gDNA that made up the material.

Germline V lookup: CDR1 SGHTA, CDR2 FQGNSA. The CDR3 is 15 amino acids. The V end was cut by 1 base, the J end by 6 bases, with 12 bases between. The chain combines TRBV7-2 with TRBJ2-2, with TRBD1 as a possible D gene (6 bases). Specimen: peripheral blood. This TCR was sampled from a man aged 55 to 69 with COVID-19, enrolled during active disease. The CDR3 region has the DNA TGTGCCAGCAGCTTAGACAACAGGGTCTCCGGGGAGCTGTTTTTT. Its translation is CASSLDNRVSGELFF.